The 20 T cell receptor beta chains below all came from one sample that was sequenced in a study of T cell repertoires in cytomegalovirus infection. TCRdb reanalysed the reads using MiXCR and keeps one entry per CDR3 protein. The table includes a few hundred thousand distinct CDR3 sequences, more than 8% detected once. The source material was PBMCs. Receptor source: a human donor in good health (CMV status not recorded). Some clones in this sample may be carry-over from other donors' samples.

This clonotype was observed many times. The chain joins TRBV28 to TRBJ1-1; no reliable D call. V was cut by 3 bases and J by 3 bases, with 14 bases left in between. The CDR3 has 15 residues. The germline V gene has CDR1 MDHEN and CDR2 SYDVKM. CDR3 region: CASSFHGEADTEAFF. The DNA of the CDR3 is TGTGCCAGCAGTTTTCATGGGGAGGCGGACACTGAAGCTTTCTTT.

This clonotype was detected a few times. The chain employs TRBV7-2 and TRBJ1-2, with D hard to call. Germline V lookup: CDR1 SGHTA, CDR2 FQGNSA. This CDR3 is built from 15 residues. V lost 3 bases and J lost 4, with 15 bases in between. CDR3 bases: TGTGCCAGCAGCTTGGCGAACACTGACCTCTATGGCTACACCTTC. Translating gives CASSLANTDLYGYTF.

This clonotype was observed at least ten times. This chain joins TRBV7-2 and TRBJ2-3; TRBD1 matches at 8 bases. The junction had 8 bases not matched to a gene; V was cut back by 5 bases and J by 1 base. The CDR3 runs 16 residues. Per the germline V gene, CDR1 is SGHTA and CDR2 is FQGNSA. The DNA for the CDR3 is TGTGCCAGCAGCCTCGGATGGGGACAGGGCACAGATACGCAGTATTTT. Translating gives CASSLGWGQGTDTQYF.

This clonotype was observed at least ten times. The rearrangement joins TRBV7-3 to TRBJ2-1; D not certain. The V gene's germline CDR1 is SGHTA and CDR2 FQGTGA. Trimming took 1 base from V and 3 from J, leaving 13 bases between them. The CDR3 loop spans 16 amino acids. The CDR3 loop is CASSLMRAARYNEQFF. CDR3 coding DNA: TGTGCCAGCAGCTTAATGCGAGCAGCGCGCTACAATGAGCAGTTCTTC. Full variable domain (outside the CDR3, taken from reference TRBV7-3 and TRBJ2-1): GAGVSQTPSNKVTEKGKYVELRCDPISGHTALYWYRQSLGQGPEFLIYFQGTGAADDSGLPNDRFFAVRPEGSVSTLKIQRTERGDSAVYLCASSLMRAARYNEQFFGPGTRLTVL.

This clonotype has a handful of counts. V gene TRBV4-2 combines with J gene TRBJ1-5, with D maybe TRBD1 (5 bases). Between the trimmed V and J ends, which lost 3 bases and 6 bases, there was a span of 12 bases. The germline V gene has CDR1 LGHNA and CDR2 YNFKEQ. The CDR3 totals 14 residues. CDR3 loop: CASSHKAGGQPQHF. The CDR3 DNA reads TGTGCCAGCAGCCACAAGGCGGGGGGTCAGCCCCAGCATTTT.

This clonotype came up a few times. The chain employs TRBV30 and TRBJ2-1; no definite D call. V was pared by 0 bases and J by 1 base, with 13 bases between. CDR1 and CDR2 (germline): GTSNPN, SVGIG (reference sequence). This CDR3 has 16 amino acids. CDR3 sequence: CAWSVWRSVSYNEQFF. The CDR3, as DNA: TGTGCCTGGAGTGTTTGGCGGTCGGTATCCTACAATGAGCAGTTCTTC.

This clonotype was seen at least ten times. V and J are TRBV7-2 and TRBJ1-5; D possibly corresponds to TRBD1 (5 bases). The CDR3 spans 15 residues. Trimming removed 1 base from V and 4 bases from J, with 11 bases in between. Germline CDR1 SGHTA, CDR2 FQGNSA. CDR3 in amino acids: CASSLGTQGNQPQHF. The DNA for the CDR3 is TGTGCCAGCAGCTTAGGGACGCAGGGTAATCAGCCCCAGCATTTT.

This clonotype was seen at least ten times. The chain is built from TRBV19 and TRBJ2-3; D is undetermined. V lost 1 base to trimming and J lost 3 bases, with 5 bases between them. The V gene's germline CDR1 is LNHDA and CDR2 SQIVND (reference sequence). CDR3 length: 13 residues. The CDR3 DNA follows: TGTGCCAGTAGTATAGCAGGTACAGATACGCAGTATTTT. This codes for CASSIAGTDTQYF.

In nucleotides, the CDR3 is TGTGCCAGCAGTTTGGTGGGGCTTGGTCAGCCCCAGCATTTT. This sequence encodes CASSLVGLGQPQHF. V gene TRBV28 combines with J gene TRBJ1-5; D is possibly TRBD1 (5 bases). The CDR3 length is 14 residues. Germline-derived CDR1 and CDR2 are MDHEN and SYDVKM. Trimming cost V 3 bases and J 6 bases, with 12 bases left between them.

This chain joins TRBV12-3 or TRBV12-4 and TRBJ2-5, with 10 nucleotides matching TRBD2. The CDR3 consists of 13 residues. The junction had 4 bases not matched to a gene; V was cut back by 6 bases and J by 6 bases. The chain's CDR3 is CASSPGLAKTQYF. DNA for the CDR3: TGTGCCAGCAGCCCGGGACTAGCGAAGACCCAGTACTTC.

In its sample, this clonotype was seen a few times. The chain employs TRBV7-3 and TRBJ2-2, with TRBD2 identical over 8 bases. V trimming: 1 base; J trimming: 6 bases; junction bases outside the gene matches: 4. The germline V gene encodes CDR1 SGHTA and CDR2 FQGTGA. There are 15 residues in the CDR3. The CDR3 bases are TGTGCCAGCAGCTTAAGACGGGGGGGCCCCGGGGAGCTGTTTTTT. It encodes CASSLRRGGPGELFF.

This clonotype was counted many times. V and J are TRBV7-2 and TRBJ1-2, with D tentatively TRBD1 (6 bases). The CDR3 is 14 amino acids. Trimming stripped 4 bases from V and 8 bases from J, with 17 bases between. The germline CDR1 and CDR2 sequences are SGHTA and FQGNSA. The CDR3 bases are TGTGCCAGCAGCTCACAGGGCCTCATGAGCGGCTACACCTTC. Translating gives CASSSQGLMSGYTF.

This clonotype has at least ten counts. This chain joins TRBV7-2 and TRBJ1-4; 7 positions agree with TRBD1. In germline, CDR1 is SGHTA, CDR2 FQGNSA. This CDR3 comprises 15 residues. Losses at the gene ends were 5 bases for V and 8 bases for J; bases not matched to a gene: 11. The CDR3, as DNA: TGTGCCAGCAGCCTCCCTAGGGGGCGGGGGGAAAAACTGTTTTTT. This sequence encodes CASSLPRGRGEKLFF.

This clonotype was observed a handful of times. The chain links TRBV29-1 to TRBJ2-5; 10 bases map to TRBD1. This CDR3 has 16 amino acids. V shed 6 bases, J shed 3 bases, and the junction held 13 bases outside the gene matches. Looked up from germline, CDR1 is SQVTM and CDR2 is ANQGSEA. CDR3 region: CSVVFRDRGWEETQYF. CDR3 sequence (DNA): TGCAGCGTGGTCTTCCGGGACAGGGGCTGGGAAGAGACCCAGTACTTC. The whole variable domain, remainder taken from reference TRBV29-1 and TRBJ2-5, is SAVISQKPSRDICQRGTSLTIQCQVDSQVTMMFWYRQQPGQSLTLIATANQGSEATYESGFVIDKFPISRPNLTFSTLTVSNMSPEDSSIYLCSVVFRDRGWEETQYFGPGTRLLVL.

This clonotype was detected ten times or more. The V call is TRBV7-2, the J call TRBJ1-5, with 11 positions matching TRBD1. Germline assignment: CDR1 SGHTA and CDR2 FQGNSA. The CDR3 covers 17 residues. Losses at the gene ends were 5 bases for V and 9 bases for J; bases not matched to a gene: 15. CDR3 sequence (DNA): TGTGCCAGCAGCGAAAGGGGGGGACAGGGGGGTCAATCGCCCCAGCATTTT. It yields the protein CASSERGGQGGQSPQHF.

The chain's CDR3 is CATRDRIPSPLHF. For the CDR3, the DNA is TGTGCCACCAGGGACAGGATCCCCTCACCCCTCCACTTT. The V and J genes are TRBV19 and TRBJ1-6; TRBD1 agrees at 8 bases. The V gene end was trimmed by 10 bases and the J gene end by 10 bases; junction bases not matched to a gene: 9. CDR3 length: 13 amino acids. The germline V gene encodes CDR1 LNHDA and CDR2 SQIVND (reference sequence). The entire variable domain, with the rest obtained from reference TRBV19 and TRBJ1-6, is as follows: DGGITQSPKYLFRKEGQNVTLSCEQNLNHDAMYWYRQDPGQGLRLIYYSQIVNDFQKGDIAEGYSVSREKKESFPLTVTSAQKNPTAFYLCATRDRIPSPLHFGNGTRLTVT.

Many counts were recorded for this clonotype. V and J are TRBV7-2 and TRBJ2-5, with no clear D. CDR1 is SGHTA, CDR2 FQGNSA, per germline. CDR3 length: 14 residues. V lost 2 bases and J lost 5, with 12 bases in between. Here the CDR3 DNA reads TGTGCCAGCAGCTTATCATCCGCCCGGGAGACCCAGTACTTC. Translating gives CASSLSSARETQYF.

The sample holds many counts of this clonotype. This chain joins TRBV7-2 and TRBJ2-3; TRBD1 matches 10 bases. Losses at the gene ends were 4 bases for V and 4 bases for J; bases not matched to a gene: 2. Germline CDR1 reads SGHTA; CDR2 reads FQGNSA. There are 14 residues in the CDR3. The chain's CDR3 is CASSSDRGADTQYF. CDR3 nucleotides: TGTGCCAGCAGCTCGGACAGGGGGGCAGATACGCAGTATTTT. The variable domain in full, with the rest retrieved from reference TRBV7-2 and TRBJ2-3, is GAGVSQSPSNKVTEKGKDVELRCDPISGHTALYWYRQSLGQGLEFLIYFQGNSAPDKSGLPSDRFSAERTGGSVSTLTIQRTQQEDSAVYLCASSSDRGADTQYFGPGTRLTVL.

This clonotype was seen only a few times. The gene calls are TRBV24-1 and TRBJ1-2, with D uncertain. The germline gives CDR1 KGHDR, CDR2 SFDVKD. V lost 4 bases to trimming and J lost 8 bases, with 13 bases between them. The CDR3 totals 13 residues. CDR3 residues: CATSESFISGYTF. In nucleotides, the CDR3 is TGTGCCACCAGTGAATCTTTCATCTCCGGCTACACCTTC.

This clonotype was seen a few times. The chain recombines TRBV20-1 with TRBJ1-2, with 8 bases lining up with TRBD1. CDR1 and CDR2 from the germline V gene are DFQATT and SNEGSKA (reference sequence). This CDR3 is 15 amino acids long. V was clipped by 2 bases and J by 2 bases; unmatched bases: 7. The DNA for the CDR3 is TGCAGTGCTAGATCGACAGGGGTAGGGAACTATGGCTACACCTTC. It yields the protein CSARSTGVGNYGYTF.